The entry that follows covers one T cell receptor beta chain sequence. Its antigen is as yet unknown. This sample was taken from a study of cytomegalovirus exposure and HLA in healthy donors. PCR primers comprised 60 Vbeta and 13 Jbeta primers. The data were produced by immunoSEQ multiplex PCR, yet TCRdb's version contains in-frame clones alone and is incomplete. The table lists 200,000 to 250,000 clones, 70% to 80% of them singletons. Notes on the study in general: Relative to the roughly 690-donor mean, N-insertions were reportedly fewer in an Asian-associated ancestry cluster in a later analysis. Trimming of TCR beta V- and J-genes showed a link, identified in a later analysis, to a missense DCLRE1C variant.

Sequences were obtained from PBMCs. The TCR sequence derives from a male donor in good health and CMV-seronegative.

The CDR3 region has the DNA TGTGCCAGCAGCTCACACCGCATAACCGGGAACCCAAGATTCTACGAGCAGTACTTC. It specifies CASSSHRITGNPRFYEQYF. V gene TRBV7-8 combines with J gene TRBJ2-7; maybe TRBD2 (5 bases). V was trimmed by 4 bases and J by 3 bases, leaving 28 bases between them. The CDR3 has 19 amino acids. CDR1 SGHVS and CDR2 FQNEAQ come from the germline V gene.